Each of the 26 T cell receptor beta chains below was sequenced from the same sample in a study of STAT5B mutations in CD4+ large granular lymphocyte leukemia. Using immunoSEQ multiplex PCR, the repertoire was profiled, and TCRdb retains in-frame clones only, with some absent. The sample records about 30,000 clones, roughly three quarters being singletons. The sequenced material came from CD4+ T cells from blood buffy coats. The receptors stem from a human donor in good health.

This chain links TRBV7-2 with TRBJ2-7, with 9 positions matching TRBD1. V shed 1 base, J shed 5 bases, and the junction held 6 bases outside the gene matches. The CDR3 runs 15 residues. The germline V gene encodes CDR1 SGHTA and CDR2 FQGNSA. CDR3 nucleotide sequence: TGTGCCAGCAGCTTAGGGCCGGGACAGGGTAACGAGCAGTACTTC. This codes for CASSLGPGQGNEQYF.

The chain has TRBV6-1 and TRBJ2-3, with a weak D call TRBD2 (7 bases). Trimming took off 4 bases at V and 3 bases at J, with 20 bases between the two ends. CDR3 length equals 17 residues. Germline loops: CDR1 MNHNS, CDR2 SASEGT. CDR3 nucleotides: TGTGCCAGCAGTGGGAGGGGGACTACCGCAGTAACAGATACGCAGTATTTT. Residues: CASSGRGTTAVTDTQYF.

This clone came up once. CDR3 coding DNA: TGTGCCACCTCGGCGGGGGCAGGCACCTACGAGCAGTACTTC. Translated, it gives CATSAGAGTYEQYF. The chain uses TRBV6-6 and TRBJ2-7; a possible D gene is TRBD2 (7 bases). V dropped 10 bases and J dropped 2 bases, with 18 bases sitting between them. Germline CDR1 MNHNY, CDR2 SVGAGI (reference sequence). The CDR3 sequence is 14 residues long.

This chain joins TRBV30 and TRBJ1-4; a possible D gene is TRBD1 (5 bases). Germline V gene sequence: CDR1 GTSNPN, CDR2 SVGIG (reference sequence). The CDR3 is made up of 14 amino acids. Deletions cut 4 bases from V and 13 bases from J, with 22 bases between. CDR3 in amino acids: CAWTHDISGVRLFF. The CDR3 nucleotides read TGTGCCTGGACCCACGACATATCGGGGGTGAGACTGTTTTTT.

This chain uses TRBV5-1 with TRBJ2-1; TRBD2 agrees at 11 bases. With V trimmed by 6 bases and J by 5 bases, 4 bases remained unmatched. Germline-derived CDR1 and CDR2 are SGHRS and YFSETQ. This CDR3 has 14 amino acids. The CDR3 DNA is TGCGCCAGCACTGGGACTAGCGGACACAATGAGCAGTTCTTC. Translating gives CASTGTSGHNEQFF.

The gene calls are TRBV19 and TRBJ1-5; D not resolved. Germline V gene sequence: CDR1 LNHDA, CDR2 SQIVND (reference sequence). This CDR3 is 17 amino acids long. V was clipped by 3 bases and J by 0 bases, with 15 bases between them. The chain's CDR3 is CASSMPRGTLSNQPQHF. The CDR3 DNA sequence: TGTGCCAGTAGTATGCCTCGGGGTACCCTTAGCAATCAGCCCCAGCATTTT.

As for this clone: The same CDR3 is also encoded by other DNA sequences in this sample. The rearrangement links TRBV5-1 to TRBJ1-4; D is uncertain. This CDR3 has 13 residues. CDR1 and CDR2 from the germline V gene are SGHRS and YFSETQ. V shed 2 bases and J shed 0 bases, with 2 bases lying between them. The CDR3, as DNA: TGCGCCAGCAGCTTAACAACTAATGAAAAACTGTTTTTT. Translated: CASSLTTNEKLFF.

In this sample, this clone turned up a few times. The DNA of the CDR3 is TGTGCCACCCTGGGGGCAAAGGCTCTTCGGTATGGCTACACCTTC. It specifies CATLGAKALRYGYTF. The chain joins TRBV6-1 to TRBJ1-2; a possible D gene is TRBD1 (6 bases). Germline CDR1 reads MNHNS; CDR2 reads SASEGT. The CDR3 consists of 15 residues. Trimming pared 10 bases from V and 5 bases from J, leaving 23 bases between.

This CDR3 reads CASSRSGGTSYEQYF. The CDR3 DNA sequence: TGTGCCAGTAGTCGTAGCGGAGGTACTTCCTACGAGCAGTACTTC. The chain joins TRBV19 to TRBJ2-7; D perhaps matches TRBD2 (6 bases). V lost 5 bases to trimming and J lost 1 base, with 15 bases between them. CDR1 is LNHDA and CDR2 is SQIVND in the germline V gene (reference sequence). This CDR3 region has 15 residues.

The rearrangement uses TRBV9 and TRBJ2-1, with 9 bases aligning to TRBD1. Germline V lookup: CDR1 SGDLS, CDR2 YYNGEE. The V segment lost 0 bases and the J segment 3 bases; nucleotides outside the gene matches: 7. The CDR3 covers 17 residues. The CDR3: CASSVGAGTGSYNEQFF. CDR3 coding DNA: TGTGCCAGCAGCGTAGGGGCCGGGACAGGGAGCTACAATGAGCAGTTCTTC.

This clone was observed a few times. This rearrangement joins TRBV6-6 to TRBJ1-6; possibly TRBD1 for D (5 bases). V was trimmed by 4 bases and J by 5 bases, leaving 12 bases between them. Germline V gene sequence: CDR1 MNHNY, CDR2 SVGAGI (reference sequence). The CDR3 is made up of 15 amino acids. As DNA, the CDR3 is TGTGCCAGCAGTTCCTGGGGACCTAATAATTCACCCCTCCACTTT. It yields the protein CASSSWGPNNSPLHF.

The chain uses TRBV4-2 and TRBJ2-5; D is perhaps TRBD2 (5 bases). CDR1 and CDR2 (germline): LGHNA, YNFKEQ. Trimming pared 0 bases from V and 4 bases from J, leaving 9 bases between. The CDR3 covers 14 residues. The CDR3 region is CASSQEGGRETQYF. The CDR3 region has the DNA TGTGCCAGCAGCCAAGAAGGTGGGAGAGAGACCCAGTACTTC.

The rearrangement joins TRBV29-1 to TRBJ2-5; no clear D gene. This CDR3 comprises 14 residues. Germline loops: CDR1 SQVTM, CDR2 ANQGSEA. Trimming removed 0 bases at V and 5 bases at J, with 13 bases between. CDR3 nucleotide sequence: TGCAGCGTTGAAGATGGACGCGGACGGGAGACCCAGTACTTC. Translating it yields CSVEDGRGRETQYF. Using reference TRBV29-1 and TRBJ2-5 for the parts outside the CDR3, the full variable domain is SAVISQKPSRDICQRGTSLTIQCQVDSQVTMMFWYRQQPGQSLTLIATANQGSEATYESGFVIDKFPISRPNLTFSTLTVSNMSPEDSSIYLCSVEDGRGRETQYFGPGTRLLVL.

This sequence joins TRBV9 and TRBJ2-3, with unresolved D. The V gene lost 2 bases and the J gene lost 0 bases, with 7 bases spanning the gap. CDR1 is SGDLS and CDR2 is YYNGEE in the germline V gene. The CDR3 runs to 14 residues. As DNA, the CDR3 is TGTGCCAGCAGCGTCCTTTCTAGCACAGATACGCAGTATTTT. This gives the protein CASSVLSSTDTQYF.

This rearrangement joins TRBV5-5 to TRBJ2-3; D possibly matches TRBD1 or TRBD2 (5 bases each). The V gene lost 4 bases and the J gene lost 3 bases, with 12 bases spanning the gap. This CDR3 has 14 residues. CDR1 is SGHKS and CDR2 is YYEKEE in the germline V gene (reference sequence). For the CDR3, the DNA is TGTGCCAGCAGCCTAGACTGGGGGACAGATACGCAGTATTTT. Amino acids: CASSLDWGTDTQYF. The full variable domain, in which reference TRBV5-5 and TRBJ2-3 provide the parts outside the CDR3, is DAGVTQSPTHLIKTRGQQVTLRCSPISGHKSVSWYQQVLGQGPQFIFQYYEKEERGRGNFPDRFSARQFPNYSSELNVNALLLGDSALYLCASSLDWGTDTQYFGPGTRLTVL.

V usage is TRBV27 and J usage is TRBJ2-7, with TRBD1 as a possible D gene (5 bases). This CDR3 spans 13 amino acids. Trimming took off 3 bases at V and 1 base at J, with 7 bases between the two ends. CDR1 is MNHEY and CDR2 is SMNVEV in the germline V gene (reference sequence). CDR3 loop: CASSFPGSYEQYF. In DNA, the CDR3 is TGTGCCAGCAGTTTCCCAGGGTCCTACGAGCAGTACTTC.

V usage is TRBV7-3 and J usage is TRBJ2-2; 9 nucleotides line up with TRBD1. The CDR3 covers 16 residues. Germline V gene data show CDR1 as SGHTA and CDR2 as FQGTGA. Trimming at V came to 4 bases and at J to 1 base, leaving 4 bases not matched to a gene. CDR3 in DNA: TGTGCCAGCAGCTCCAGGACAGGGGTGAACACCGGGGAGCTGTTTTTT. Protein sequence: CASSSRTGVNTGELFF.

The chain couples TRBV5-4 to TRBJ2-6, with D perhaps TRBD1 (5 bases). The CDR3 contains 16 residues. Germline assignment: CDR1 SGHNT and CDR2 YYREEE (reference sequence). The V end lost 0 bases, the J end lost 4 bases, and 11 bases lay between the germline ends. The CDR3 region is CASSLAGLGGANVLTF. CDR3 coding DNA: TGTGCCAGCAGCTTGGCAGGGCTAGGAGGGGCCAACGTCCTGACTTTC.

As DNA, the CDR3 is TGTGCCAGCAGCTTAGATCTCGAGCGGGGGGCGCAGTATTTT. Encoded protein: CASSLDLERGAQYF. V usage is TRBV11-2 and J usage is TRBJ2-3; TRBD2 matches 9 bases. The V segment lost 0 bases and the J segment 10 bases; nucleotides outside the gene matches: 5. The CDR3 sequence is 14 residues long. Germline loops: CDR1 SGHAT, CDR2 FQNNGV.

The CDR3 nucleotides are TGTGCCAGCGGGACGGCCGGCACCTTC. It encodes CASGTAGTF. The J gene is TRBJ1-2, the V gene TRBV19; D is perhaps TRBD1 (5 bases). Germline-derived CDR1 and CDR2 are LNHDA and SQIVND (reference sequence). This CDR3 comprises 9 residues. Trimming stripped 9 bases from V and 13 bases from J, with 12 bases between. Complete variable domain (other parts from reference TRBV19 and TRBJ1-2): DGGITQSPKYLFRKEGQNVTLSCEQNLNHDAMYWYRQDPGQGLRLIYYSQIVNDFQKGDIAEGYSVSREKKESFPLTVTSAQKNPTAFYLCASGTAGTFGSGTRLTVV.

CDR3 loop: CASSPPGGRDSYEQYF. DNA of the CDR3: TGTGCCAGCAGCCCCCCGGGAGGGAGGGACTCCTACGAGCAGTACTTC. V and J are TRBV7-2 and TRBJ2-7; the match to TRBD2 covers 8 bases. CDR3 length equals 16 residues. V lost 5 bases to trimming and J lost 0 bases; unmatched junction nucleotides: 9. The germline CDR1 and CDR2 sequences are SGHTA and FQGNSA.

The chain is built from TRBV11-3 and TRBJ2-5, with 11 bases matching TRBD2. The CDR3 extends over 15 amino acids. The germline CDR1 and CDR2 sequences are SGHNT and YENEEA. V shed 5 bases, J shed 2 bases, and the junction held 4 bases outside the gene matches. CDR3 DNA sequence: TGTGCCAGCAGCATAGGGACTAGCGGACAAGAGACCCAGTACTTC. It yields the protein CASSIGTSGQETQYF.

The genes are TRBV5-1 and TRBJ1-4, with D tentatively TRBD1 (6 bases). This CDR3 comprises 15 residues. Trimming removed 0 bases from V and 3 bases from J, with 9 bases in between. Germline lookup yields CDR1 SGHRS and CDR2 YFSETQ. This CDR3 reads CASSLAGTPNEKLFF. The DNA for the CDR3 is TGCGCCAGCAGCTTGGCCGGGACACCTAATGAAAAACTGTTTTTT.

Only one count was recorded for this clone. The J gene is TRBJ2-6, the V gene TRBV5-4, with D possibly matching TRBD1 (6 bases). Trimming cost V 0 bases and J 3 bases, with 10 bases left between them. This CDR3 contains 16 residues. Germline CDR1 reads SGHNT; CDR2 reads YYREEE (reference sequence). CDR3 in DNA: TGTGCCAGCAGCTTGGGAGGGGGAGATGGGGCCAACGTCCTGACTTTC. This sequence encodes CASSLGGGDGANVLTF. Filled out from reference TRBV5-4 and TRBJ2-6, the complete variable domain reads ETGVTQSPTHLIKTRGQQVTLRCSSQSGHNTVSWYQQALGQGPQFIFQYYREEENGRGNFPPRFSGLQFPNYSSELNVNALELDDSALYLCASSLGGGDGANVLTFGAGSRLTVL.

The V and J genes are TRBV7-2 and TRBJ2-7; no firm D call. The germline V gene encodes CDR1 SGHTA and CDR2 FQGNSA. The germline V and J ends were trimmed by 2 bases and 7 bases, with 9 bases remaining between them. The CDR3 covers 12 residues. The CDR3 coding sequence is TGTGCCAGCAGCTTAAGTTGGTATGAGCAGTACTTC. Its protein product is CASSLSWYEQYF.

In its sample, this clone was seen a few times. In DNA, the CDR3 is TGTGCCAGCAGCTTTGGGCATGGTGATTCACCCCTCCACTTT. Translation: CASSFGHGDSPLHF. V is TRBV7-9 and J is TRBJ1-6; D remains ambiguous. This CDR3 spans 14 amino acids. Germline V gives CDR1 SEHNR, CDR2 FQNEAQ (reference sequence). V was pared by 3 bases and J by 8 bases, with 11 bases between.